This T cell receptor beta chain was captured in a study of cytomegalovirus exposure and HLA in healthy donors (TCRdb year 2017). For the wider study: An earlier analysis of some 620 of the donors reported about 260 Gb of sequence data and around 100 million unique TCR beta sequences obtained from about 179 million T cells. Approximately 310 gigabases of sequencing data and tens of millions of unique TCR sequences were included in an early release covering about 620 HLA-typed donors. Among the roughly 400 genotyped donors, around 81% belonged to the genetic ancestry cluster associated with self-reported Caucasian donors. The study aimed to test whether cataloging public T cell receptors could reveal signatures of past pathogen exposure. Using immunosequencing, the study profiled T cell repertoires from about 650 subjects and related those repertoires to cytomegalovirus serostatus. A separate validation cohort of 100 to 150 different subjects was used in addition to the roughly 620-subject first cohort. To predict cytomegalovirus infection status, the study brought together high-throughput TCR immunosequencing, statistical association of individual TCRs with disease status, and machine learning. In a later analysis, previously published TCR beta repertoires from 550 to 750 donors were re-analyzed and high-resolution HLA genotyping was added so that TCR occurrence patterns could be studied. In the later analysis, no new phenotypic data were used to find candidate immune exposures; instead, reliance was placed on TCR beta sequences and their occurrence across donors. To decide whether each TCR beta V gene segment behaved as functional or pseudogenic, an earlier analysis of some 580 of the donors relied on high-throughput TCR beta sequencing. Donor age, sex, ethnicity and CMV serostatus were compiled alongside the repertoire data. In a later genetic analysis, genome-wide SNP genotypes for about three fifths of the 666 donors were used, and that subset was treated as a discovery cohort. Every repertoire in the discovery cohort had been generated on one and the same sequencing platform. HLA typing included class I and class II loci at four-digit resolution. Typing coverage varied by locus: 629-630 donors for A, B, C, DRB1 and DQB1; roughly 560 for DQA1; some 610 for DPA1; more than 450 for DPB1. Because of strong linkage in the cohort, roughly five DR-DQ haplotypes were treated as single units for association and clustering. Across 300 to 400 genotyped donors of the cohort, an average of roughly 250,000 unique TCR beta nucleotide sequences per donor were sequenced, and 15% to 20% of those sequences were non-productive.

Library generation was performed with the immunoSEQ multiplex PCR assay. The multiplex PCR relied on a mix of 60 forward primers for TCR Vbeta segments and 13 reverse primers for TCR Jbeta segments. The CDR3 region of rearranged TCR beta genes was amplified from genomic DNA by a multiplex PCR assay. Amplified TCR beta libraries were sequenced as 87-base-pair reads on the Illumina HiSeq System. The source study handled its data this way. In a later analysis, roughly 80 million unique TCR beta chains were counted across the roughly 610 repertoires, and approximately 9.9 million of these chains were shared by at least two donors. To remove PCR and sequencing errors, raw reads were error-corrected and collapsed into unique sequences using a nearest-neighbor algorithm that merged closely related sequences. To assign V, D and J gene segments, CDR3 sequences were aligned to IMGT reference sequences. For a sequence to be retained, a match of at least six nucleotides was required to both a V gene segment and a J gene segment. A rearrangement was called productive if the CDR3 had no stop codons and remained in frame with V and J, and every other rearrangement was called non-productive. Following IMGT convention, CDR3 was defined as the stretch from the second conserved V-encoded cysteine up to the conserved J-encoded phenylalanine. In an earlier analysis of just under 600 of the donors, sequences lacking an unambiguous match to a single V gene segment were excluded. An earlier analysis of a few hundred of the donors called V segments functional above 56.7% productive rearrangements and segregating when the between-donor standard deviation exceeded 5%. A statistical classification framework was built for diagnosing cytomegalovirus status from the catalog of TCR beta chain sequences. A later analysis assigned V and J genes by comparing TCR nucleotide sequences with IMGT/GENE-DB human TR gene sequences. Using the TCRdist pipeline, a later analysis assigned CDR3 sequences along with most-parsimonious VDJ recombination scenarios. In a later analysis, each TCR beta chain was defined by its CDR3 amino acid sequence together with its V-gene family, and reads without a unique V-gene family were excluded. As a way to deal with suspected cross-contamination and a sequencing artifact, a later analysis dropped more than 500 nucleotide sequences that were highly shared and had low generation probability. A later analysis calculated a clonal expansion index for each public chain from normalized within-repertoire ranks of inferred template counts. Generation probabilities in a later analysis came from a VDJ recombination model fitted to out-of-frame rearrangements, and those results were checked against IGoR. In a later analysis, TCR-TCR, TCR-HLA and TCR-CMV co-occurrence was scored with hypergeometric tests, and a repertoire-size bias correction was applied to TCR pairs. False discovery rates were estimated in a later analysis by permuting HLA or CMV assignments 20 times. In a later analysis, co-occurring TCRs were grouped using DBSCAN, and TCRdist sequence similarity was added for clustering within HLA-allele-positive subsets. For co-occurrence clustering, repertoires with fewer than 30,000 or more than 120,000 public chains were excluded, along with several repertoires with anomalous nucleotide sharing. TCRdb provides this immuneACCESS table in a form limited to in-frame rearrangements. Some clones are lacking; in checked studies, under half of them reflect an unresolved V gene, and why the rest are absent is not known. From that table come the V and J calls and clone size; the DNA was used to work out D and trimming. The sample profile shows around 150,000 clones; 73% of them were found once. In total, the top ten clones hold approximately 15% of the sample.

At the junction V is shortened by 4 bases and J by 4 bases, with 15 bases in between. CDR1 SGDLS and CDR2 YYNGEE were looked up in the germline V gene. From its cysteine to its phenylalanine, the CDR3 spans 15 amino acids. Just CDR3 DNA is preserved here, 45 bases in frame from base 1. The investigation overall reported the following: Strong co-occurrence of HLA alleles, especially DR and DQ, made assigning TCR associations to individual alleles difficult. While some public TCRs were present in many individuals, most TCR sequences turned up only very rarely across donors. Some IMGT-functional V segments, including TRBV6-2 and TRBV6-3, could not be told apart with the 87-base-pair reads, so those segments were excluded. In a later analysis, HLA-associated TCR beta chains showed more clonal expansion and lower generation probabilities than non-associated chains that were equally common. The classifier was reported to diagnose cytomegalovirus status with high specificity and sensitivity in both the original and validation cohorts. Specific HLA alleles were associated with 15,000 to 20,000 TCR beta sequences at a false discovery rate of 0.05 in a later analysis. Because counts were too low, roughly 17 rarely observed V segments, including chromosome 9 orphons, were left out of the earlier analysis of 587 of the donors. Immune exposure information for the cohort was limited to CMV serostatus. The presence/absence analyses assumed that sequencing depth was roughly uniform across donors, and that assumption may not be true. A total of 164 TCR beta chains were listed by the study as associated with cytomegalovirus. A later analysis found that TCR association rates varied across HLA loci, with DRB1 alleles showing the most associated TCRs and HLA-C alleles the fewest. V-gene and J-gene trimming of TCR beta chains was associated with a missense DCLRE1C variant in a later genetic analysis, and the association was replicated in an independent cohort. A later analysis reported that several top co-occurrence clusters appeared linked to parvovirus B19, influenza, CMV and Epstein-Barr virus. Only TCR beta chains were sequenced in this cohort, and the absence of alpha or paired-chain data limited detectable features. Compared with the 666-donor mean, donors in an Asian-associated ancestry cluster had fewer N-insertions in productive TCRs, according to a later genetic analysis. A cluster of highly shared sequence variants was judged likely to represent a technical artifact of the sequencing pipeline. According to a later analysis, most CMV-associated TCR beta chains appeared to be HLA-restricted, and the HLA associations seemed to be driven largely by CMV exposure. According to the authors, the approach could potentially be generalized to other disease states and immunological phenotypes. In an earlier analysis of about 550 of the donors, most TCR beta V segments were observed in productive rearrangements about 90% or about 30% of the time, broadly matching IMGT annotations. Linkage disequilibrium might explain the correlated functional status among segregating V segments, but an unknown experimental factor could not be ruled out. Because HLA typing was missing for some donors at each locus, association tests included only the typed subset. A further reported finding was that TCR beta sequences accurately predicted the HLA-A and HLA-B alleles for most subjects in the first cohort. In vitro tests confirmed that a few of the cytomegalovirus-associated TCR beta chains recognize cytomegalovirus antigens.

In total, roughly 670 healthy bone marrow donors made up the cohort. Cohort members were all nominally healthy when sampled, although unrecorded immune exposures were likely present. CMV serostatus was positive for about 270 and negative for about 55% of the 666 cohort members, and was not recorded for this donor. A peripheral blood sample was provided by each donor, and peripheral blood mononuclear cells were used for TCR beta sequencing. The Qiagen DNeasy Blood Extraction Kit was used to extract genomic DNA from the blood cell samples. Comment on this clone: Its binding antigen is unknown. Base qualities are not at hand, and no much larger clone is one base apart.

This receptor was taken from a human donor in good health. Here the chain combines TRBV9 and TRBJ1-3; perhaps TRBD1 is the D gene, with 6 bases matching. Sequenced sample: PBMCs. The nucleotide sequence reads TGTGCCAGCAGCACCGAGGGGGGGGTAGGAAACACCATATATTTT. Its product reads: CASSTEGGVGNTIYF.